The 13 T cell receptor beta chains in this list originate from one sample, sequenced in a study of shared clonotypes between healthy human individuals. Naive CD8 isolation took CD45RO-negative cells positively selected for CCR7 and excluded terminally differentiated effector memory CD45RA+ cells. This table comes from immunoSEQ multiplex PCR, and its TCRdb copy is limited to in-frame clones, with some not included. Of hundreds of thousands of clones in the sample, 95% to 98% were seen once. The sample taken for sequencing was naive CD8+ T cells sorted from blood. The receptors come from a man aged 25 to 40 in good health.

The rearrangement joins TRBV28 to TRBJ2-3; 10 bases are shared with TRBD2. The germline V gene has CDR1 MDHEN and CDR2 SYDVKM. J lost 0 bases, V lost 4 bases, and 7 bases had no gene match. This CDR3 contains 17 residues. As DNA, the CDR3 is TGTGCCAGCAGTTCCGACGGACTAGCGGCTAGCACAGATACGCAGTATTTT. It codes for CASSSDGLAASTDTQYF.

A single count supports this clone. The CDR3: CASSGDSTEAFF. In nucleotides, the CDR3 is TGCGCCAGCAGCGGTGACAGCACTGAAGCTTTCTTT. The chain recombines TRBV5-1 with TRBJ1-1; D is perhaps TRBD1 (5 bases). Per the germline V gene, CDR1 is SGHRS and CDR2 is YFSETQ. V lost 4 bases to trimming and J lost 4 bases, with 8 bases between them. The CDR3 is 12 amino acids.

This clone was counted a single time. V and J are TRBV27 and TRBJ1-5; D is perhaps TRBD1 (5 bases). V was cut by 2 bases and J by 3 bases, with 11 bases left in between. CDR3 length equals 15 residues. The V gene's germline CDR1 is MNHEY and CDR2 SMNVEV (reference sequence). CDR3: CASSLRGRPNQPQHF. The DNA of the CDR3 is TGTGCCAGCAGTTTAAGGGGAAGGCCCAATCAGCCCCAGCATTTT.

The rearrangement joins TRBV11-2 to TRBJ2-1; 10 positions match TRBD2. CDR3 length: 15 residues. V was pared by 1 base and J by 8 bases, with 5 bases of the junction left unmatched. Germline values: CDR1 SGHAT, CDR2 FQNNGV. This CDR3 reads CASSLGLAGADEQFF. CDR3 coding DNA: TGTGCCAGCAGCTTAGGTCTAGCGGGAGCCGATGAGCAGTTCTTC.

Comment on this clone: The sample has other DNA sequences that encode this CDR3 too. In DNA, the CDR3 is TGTGCCAGCAGCCCTCCAGGGCGATACGAGCAGTACTTC. This codes for CASSPPGRYEQYF. The chain uses TRBV7-9 and TRBJ2-7; a possible D gene is TRBD1 (5 bases). The germline CDR1 and CDR2 sequences are SEHNR and FQNEAQ (reference sequence). Trimming took 5 bases from V and 4 from J, leaving 12 bases between them. The CDR3 loop spans 13 amino acids.

The chain employs TRBV27 and TRBJ2-2; D call uncertain. This CDR3 is built from 14 residues. Trimming took off 4 bases at V and 6 bases at J, with 12 bases between the two ends. CDR1 and CDR2 from the germline V gene are MNHEY and SMNVEV (reference sequence). CDR3 protein: CASSSDVWAGELFF. The DNA of the CDR3 is TGTGCCAGCAGTTCCGACGTATGGGCCGGGGAGCTGTTTTTT.

J is TRBJ2-2 and V is TRBV9; no clear D gene. V was pared by 5 bases and J by 0 bases, with 5 bases between. The germline V gene encodes CDR1 SGDLS and CDR2 YYNGEE. The length of the CDR3 is 13 residues. As DNA, the CDR3 is TGTGCCAGCAGAGTGTCGAACACCGGGGAGCTGTTTTTT. This gives the protein CASRVSNTGELFF.

The chain combines TRBV4-3 with TRBJ2-1, with D possibly matching TRBD1 (6 bases). V lost 3 bases and J 5 bases, leaving 23 bases between the germline ends. The germline CDR1 and CDR2 sequences are LGHNA and YSLEER. CDR3 length equals 18 residues. In nucleotides, the CDR3 is TGCGCCAGCAGCCAGCCCCCACGTCTAGGGAGACAGGACAATGAGCAGTTCTTC. This encodes CASSQPPRLGRQDNEQFF.

On this clone itself: This sample includes further DNA sequences coding for the same CDR3. The CDR3 sequence is CASRGTGGNYGYTF. Here the CDR3 DNA reads TGTGCCAGCAGGGGAACAGGGGGGAACTATGGCTACACCTTC. The chain carries TRBV7-9 and TRBJ1-2, with 8 bases lining up with TRBD1. Unmatched junction bases numbered 5, after V lost 6 bases and J lost 2 bases. Germline CDR1 reads SEHNR; CDR2 reads FQNEAQ (reference sequence). This CDR3 is built from 14 residues.

The chain is built from TRBV11-2 and TRBJ2-1; 8 bases are shared with TRBD1. This CDR3 has 13 amino acids. The V gene's germline CDR1 is SGHAT and CDR2 FQNNGV. Trimming at V came to 5 bases and at J to 10 bases, leaving 7 bases not matched to a gene. This chain's CDR3 is CASSLLGQGEQFF. For the CDR3, the DNA is TGTGCCAGCAGCCTCTTAGGACAGGGAGAGCAGTTCTTC.

The chain couples TRBV28 to TRBJ2-1, with TRBD2 matching over 8 bases. Germline CDR1 reads MDHEN; CDR2 reads SYDVKM. CDR3 size: 17 residues. V dropped 5 bases and J dropped 8; count of bases not matched to a gene: 17. CDR3 region: CASSPVRAGGEDYEQFF. As DNA, the CDR3 is TGTGCCAGCAGTCCCGTTCGTGCGGGAGGAGAAGACTATGAGCAGTTCTTC.

This clone was seen a single time. The chain is built from TRBV29-1 and TRBJ2-7, with 8 bases identical to TRBD1. The CDR3 runs 13 residues. The germline V gene encodes CDR1 SQVTM and CDR2 ANQGSEA. CDR3 in DNA: TGCAGTGTTATGACAGGGGTCACCTACGAGCAGTACTTC. It yields the protein CSVMTGVTYEQYF.

The rearrangement uses TRBV27 and TRBJ2-5, with 9 bases that match TRBD2. J gave up 4 bases and V 6 bases, and 9 bases lay outside the gene matches. CDR3 length: 15 amino acids. CDR1 MNHEY and CDR2 SMNVEV come from the germline V gene (reference sequence). CDR3 sequence reads: CASRPLAGMGETQYF. DNA of the CDR3: TGTGCCAGCAGACCCCTAGCGGGAATGGGAGAGACCCAGTACTTC.